This T cell receptor (beta chain) was profiled in a study of tumor and adjacent non-tumor tissue in lung cancer. Study conclusions and caveats: TCR diversity was significantly greater in tumor than normal lung tissue.

This CDR3 has 16 residues. CDR1 is ENHRY and CDR2 is SYGVKD in the germline V gene. TCRbeta libraries were built with three rounds of nested PCR, modified from ARM-PCR. TCRdb recomputed calls from the multiplex PCR reads with MiXCR, one row per CDR3 protein. The sample has 55,000 to 70,000 distinct CDR3 sequences, about 61% seen once. This clonotype has more than one count but fewer than ten. As yet, its antigen is unknown. A much larger clone lies one base from this, so it may be a read error. No cell sorting was done before RNA was extracted from the tissue. Newly diagnosed lung cancer patients had thoracic surgery in China, August–late 2014, without prior chemotherapy.

The V call is TRBV10-3, the J call TRBJ2-5; the match to TRBD2 covers 11 bases. The source is a man aged 45-60 years with non-small cell lung cancer. The sample consisted of lung tumor tissue. The CDR3 is CVISEGTSGRGETQYF. Here the CDR3 DNA reads TGTGTCATCAGTGAAGGTACTAGCGGGAGAGGGGAGACCCAGTACTTC.